This T cell receptor beta chain was recorded in a study of identical twins. A universal primer site was created by template switching, with the cDNA bearing unique molecular identifiers. TCRdb re-derived calls from the 5' RACE reads in MiXCR, one entry per CDR3 protein. The table includes approximately 500,000 distinct CDR3 sequences, approximately 24% detected once. This CDR3 is built from 14 residues. V lost 5 bases to trimming and J lost 0 bases, with 12 bases between them. In germline, CDR1 is SQVTM, CDR2 ANQGSEA. These data were also filed under a second study, of T cells expressing NK-cell markers. From that study: Several donors showed these clonotypes also leading the CD3+CD56-NKG2C+ fraction.

The sequence came from a woman under 30 in good health. The sample taken for sequencing was CD4+ T cells sorted from blood. The rearrangement joins TRBV29-1 to TRBJ2-3; D ambiguous. The CDR3 coding sequence is TGCAGCGTTTCCCACCGGTATAGCACAGATACGCAGTATTTT. This gives the protein CSVSHRYSTDTQYF.